This is a list of T cell receptor beta chains from one sample in a study of blood T cells in healthy people across ages. TCRdb re-derived calls from the 5' RACE reads in MiXCR, one entry per CDR3 protein. The sample lists approximately 1.5 million distinct CDR3 sequences, about 42% occurring once. The sequencing input was blood. These receptors were taken from a young woman in good health. CDR3s include the opening cysteine and the closing phenylalanine or tryptophan. A D gene is named only where the DNA matches it firmly. Expanded clones are given a class, and other clones once, few, many or no size at all.

TRBJ1-6 | . | . | TRBV3-1 | CASSQVMRNSPLHF | TGTGCCAGCAGCCAAGTTATGCGGAATTCACCCCTCCACTTT
TRBJ2-7 | . | few | TRBV7-9 | CASSLEGTRYEQYF | TGTGCCAGCAGCTTAGAAGGAACCCGCTACGAGCAGTACTTC
TRBJ1-1 | . | . | TRBV4-1 | CASSRVTVGTEAFF | TGCGCCAGCAGCCGGGTGACCGTTGGCACTGAAGCTTTCTTT
TRBJ2-1 | TRBD2 | . | TRBV2 | CASKGAGSSYNEQFF | TGTGCCAGCAAGGGAGCGGGGAGCTCCTACAATGAGCAGTTCTTC
TRBJ2-7 | . | few | TRBV27 | CASGSLSSYEQYF | TGTGCCAGCGGATCCCTTTCCTCCTACGAGCAGTACTTC
TRBJ2-7 | . | few | TRBV4-1 | CASSHGRANEQYF | TGCGCCAGCAGCCACGGCAGGGCGAACGAGCAGTACTTC
TRBJ1-3 | . | few | TRBV4-2 | CASSSTGPLDGTIYF | TGTGCCAGCAGCTCCACCGGTCCCCTGGATGGCACCATATATTTT
TRBJ2-1 | . | . | TRBV19 | CASSIGGYDNNEQFF | TGTGCCAGTAGTATCGGTGGATACGATAACAATGAGCAGTTCTTC
TRBJ2-2 | . | few | TRBV24-1 | CATGKTVNTGELFF | TGTGCCACCGGGAAGACTGTAAACACCGGGGAGCTGTTTTTT
TRBJ2-7 | TRBD2 | . | TRBV7-9 | CASSFRTSRSNEQYF | TGTGCCAGCAGCTTTCGGACTAGCCGTTCAAACGAGCAGTACTTC
TRBJ2-1 | TRBD2 | few | TRBV29-1 | CSVEWLTSGRTYNDQFF | TGCAGCGTTGAGTGGTTAACTAGCGGGAGGACCTACAATGATCAGTTCTTC
TRBJ2-7 | TRBD1 | few | TRBV5-1 | CASSVDRGAYEQYF | TGCGCCAGCAGCGTGGACAGGGGCGCCTACGAGCAGTACTTC
TRBJ2-5 | TRBD1 | . | TRBV5-1 | CASSLGGAQQYF | TGCGCCAGCAGCCTAGGGGGCGCGCAGCAGTACTTC
TRBJ2-7 | TRBD1 | . | TRBV7-2 | CASRKTGGKNEQYF | TGTGCCAGCAGGAAGACAGGGGGCAAGAATGAGCAGTACTTC
TRBJ2-2 | TRBD1 | . | TRBV7-2 | CASSLDWTGAQEELFF | TGTGCCAGCAGCTTAGACTGGACAGGGGCCCAGGAGGAGCTGTTTTTT
TRBJ2-3 | TRBD2 | many | TRBV11-2 | CASSFLAGYTDTQYF | TGTGCCAGCAGCTTCTTAGCGGGGTACACAGATACGCAGTATTTT
TRBJ2-5 | TRBD1 | once | TRBV20-1 | CSAMLRDRGFQETQYF | TGCAGTGCTATGCTCCGGGACAGGGGGTTCCAAGAGACCCAGTACTTC
TRBJ2-4 | TRBD1 | . | TRBV6-2/TRBV6-3 | CASRTGAREQYF | TGTGCCAGCAGAACAGGGGCGAGAGAGCAGTACTTC
TRBJ1-2 | TRBD1 | . | TRBV18 | CASSPLRDSYGYTF | TGTGCCAGCTCTCCGCTCCGGGACAGCTATGGCTACACCTTC
TRBJ1-1 | . | . | TRBV10-3 | CAIRPTGDTEAFF | TGTGCCATCAGACCGACGGGCGACACTGAAGCTTTCTTT
TRBJ2-1 | . | few | TRBV6-5 | CASSDSRAGEQFF | TGTGCCAGCAGTGACTCACGGGCAGGTGAGCAGTTCTTC
TRBJ2-1 | TRBD2 | . | TRBV13 | CASSLDIGLAGNEQFF | TGTGCCAGCAGCTTAGATATTGGGTTAGCGGGCAATGAGCAGTTCTTC
TRBJ1-2 | . | . | TRBV2 | CASSPLGQLGGYTF | TGTGCCAGCAGTCCCCTAGGGCAGCTAGGCGGCTACACCTTC
TRBJ1-5 | . | . | TRBV30 | CAWSVGANQQHF | TGTGCCTGGAGTGTAGGGGCGAATCAACAGCATTTT
TRBJ2-2 | TRBD1 | . | TRBV7-2 | CASSSRGFGELFF | TGTGCCAGCAGTTCCAGGGGGTTCGGGGAGCTGTTTTTT
TRBJ2-5 | TRBD2 | few | TRBV20-1 | CSFRRAGGPQETQYF | TGCAGCTTCAGAAGAGCGGGGGGACCTCAAGAGACCCAGTACTTC
TRBJ2-5 | . | . | TRBV29-1 | CSVNDWERETQYF | TGCAGCGTTAATGACTGGGAAAGGGAGACCCAGTACTTC
TRBJ1-5 | TRBD1 | few | TRBV4-1 | CASSGTGGSQPQHF | TGCGCCAGCTCCGGGACAGGGGGCAGTCAGCCCCAGCATTTT
TRBJ2-1 | TRBD2 | . | TRBV4-3 | CASSQGRLAGVSDEQFF | TGCGCCAGCAGCCAAGGTAGACTAGCGGGAGTCAGCGATGAGCAGTTCTTC
TRBJ1-5 | TRBD1 | . | TRBV6-1 | CASSPAGGRGSNQPQHF | TGTGCCAGCAGCCCGGCAGGGGGAAGAGGTAGCAATCAGCCCCAGCATTTT
TRBJ2-1 | . | few | TRBV12-3/TRBV12-4 | CAISLGDDSFGNEQFF | TGTGCCATTTCGCTCGGGGACGACAGCTTCGGCAATGAGCAGTTCTTC
TRBJ2-7 | . | few | TRBV10-2 | CASSERDFYLGYEQYF | TGCGCCAGCAGTGAGCGGGACTTTTATCTTGGCTACGAGCAGTACTTC
TRBJ1-4 | TRBD1 | . | TRBV7-9 | CASSGLTGTEREKLFF | TGTGCCAGCAGCGGCTTGACCGGGACAGAGCGGGAAAAACTGTTTTTT
TRBJ2-3 | . | once | TRBV10-1 | CATNQDPTVAQYF | TGCGCCACTAACCAGGACCCGACCGTTGCGCAGTATTTT
TRBJ2-7 | . | few | TRBV2 | CASSSGVGDAFYEQYF | TGTGCCAGCAGTTCCGGGGTCGGGGATGCCTTCTACGAGCAGTACTTC
TRBJ2-1 | . | once | TRBV5-1 | CASSWGWGSYNEQFF | TGCGCCAGCAGCTGGGGTTGGGGCTCCTACAATGAGCAGTTCTTC
TRBJ2-7 | TRBD1 | many | TRBV12-3/TRBV12-4 | CASSRSRDRGYEQYF | TGTGCCAGCAGCCGATCCCGGGACAGAGGCTACGAGCAGTACTTC
TRBJ2-3 | . | few | TRBV6-6 | CASAPSPDTQYF | TGTGCCAGCGCACCATCGCCAGATACGCAGTATTTT
TRBJ2-1 | . | once | TRBV4-1 | CASSLLVGGGSSYNEQFF | TGCGCCAGCAGCCTCCTGGTCGGTGGGGGAAGCTCCTACAATGAGCAGTTCTTC
TRBJ2-7 | TRBD2 | . | TRBV27 | CASSFIAGAYEQYF | TGTGCCAGCAGTTTTATCGCGGGAGCCTACGAGCAGTACTTC
TRBJ2-5 | TRBD2 | . | TRBV29-1 | CSADEAGGYQETQYF | TGCAGCGCTGATGAAGCGGGGGGTTATCAAGAGACCCAGTACTTC
TRBJ2-1 | TRBD2 | few | TRBV7-8 | CASSLGPSGYSNEQFF | TGTGCCAGCAGCTTAGGTCCTAGCGGGTACTCCAATGAGCAGTTCTTC
TRBJ1-2 | . | few | TRBV29-1 | CSSGEANYGYTF | TGCAGCTCAGGGGAAGCTAACTATGGCTACACCTTC
TRBJ2-1 | TRBD1 | few | TRBV11-2 | CASSLGSGGRDEQFF | TGTGCCAGCAGCTTAGGGTCAGGGGGTAGAGATGAGCAGTTCTTC
TRBJ2-7 | . | . | TRBV20-1 | CSARDPGGHEQYF | TGCAGTGCTAGAGATCCCGGCGGGCACGAGCAGTACTTC